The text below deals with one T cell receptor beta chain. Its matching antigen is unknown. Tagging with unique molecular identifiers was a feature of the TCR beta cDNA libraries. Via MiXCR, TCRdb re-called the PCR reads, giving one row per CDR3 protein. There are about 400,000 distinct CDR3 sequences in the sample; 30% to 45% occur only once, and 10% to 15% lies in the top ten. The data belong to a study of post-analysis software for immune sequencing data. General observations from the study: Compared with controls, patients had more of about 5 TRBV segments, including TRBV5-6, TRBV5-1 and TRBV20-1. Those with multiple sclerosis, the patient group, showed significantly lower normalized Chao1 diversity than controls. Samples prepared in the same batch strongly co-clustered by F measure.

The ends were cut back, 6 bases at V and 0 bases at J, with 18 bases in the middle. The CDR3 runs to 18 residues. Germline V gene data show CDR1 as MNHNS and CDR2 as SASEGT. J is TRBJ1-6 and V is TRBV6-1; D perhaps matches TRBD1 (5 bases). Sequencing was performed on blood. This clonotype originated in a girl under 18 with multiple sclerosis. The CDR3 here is CASRVSGAPSSYNSPLHF. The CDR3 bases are TGTGCCAGCAGGGTCTCCGGGGCCCCGAGCTCCTATAATTCACCCCTCCACTTT.